This section outlines one T cell receptor beta chain sequence together with its context. Its target is unknown. This specimen comes from a study of T cells expressing NK-cell markers. Study context: There were seven HCMV-seropositive donors and one seronegative donor among the eight sequenced.

Study-level results: In a group of 5 or 6 donors, dominant NKG2C+ clonotypes represented 1.0-7.0% of CD8+ T cells.

TCRdb reprocessed the 5' RACE reads, keeping one entry per CDR3 protein, no DNA. Its table records around 14,000 distinct CDR3 sequences. The CDR3 has 17 residues. Germline V gene sequence: CDR1 LGHNA, CDR2 YSLEER. The material sequenced was blood T cells: a sorted CD56 or NKG2C T cell subset, CD4+ or CD8+ T cells, or bulk PBMC T cells (not recorded which). The TCR originated in a man aged 18 to 69 in good health. This chain joins TRBV4-3 and TRBJ2-1; as DNA is missing, the TRBD2 call by TCRdb cannot be tested. The CDR3 loop is CASSQGASGGSYNEQFF.